These T cell receptor beta chains were read from a single sample in a study of cytomegalovirus exposure and HLA in healthy donors. Measured with immunoSEQ multiplex PCR; TCRdb has only the in-frame clones, and not every one. This sample yields 82,000 or so clones, of which roughly a tenth are seen a single time; 24% belongs to the top ten. Sequences were obtained from PBMCs. These receptors were collected from a man aged 60 to 75 in good health and CMV-seropositive. Each CDR3 is given with its conserved first and last residue. The D gene is left open where the match is weak. Clone size is stated in some rows and not others, as once, few, many or a class when expanded.

V gene: TRBV5-8
J gene: TRBJ2-5
D gene: TRBD2
clone size: NA
CDR3 protein: CASSREKRGWETQYF
CDR3 DNA: TGTGCCAGCAGCCGGGAGAAGCGGGGCTGGGAGACCCAGTACTTC

V gene: TRBV7-3
J gene: TRBJ2-2
D gene: TRBD2
clone size: few
CDR3 protein: CASSRLAGGTTNTGELFF
CDR3 DNA: TGTGCCAGCAGTAGACTAGCGGGGGGGACTACTAACACCGGGGAGCTGTTTTTT

V gene: TRBV11-2
J gene: TRBJ1-1
D gene: NA
clone size: NA
CDR3 protein: CASSWEGTGQLGAFF
CDR3 DNA: TGTGCCAGCAGCTGGGAGGGAACAGGGCAGCTCGGAGCTTTCTTT

V gene: TRBV7-9
J gene: TRBJ1-6
D gene: NA
clone size: NA
CDR3 protein: CASSSGPGTNSPLHF
CDR3 DNA: TGTGCCAGCAGCTCAGGGCCAGGAACAAATTCACCCCTCCACTTT

V gene: TRBV19
J gene: TRBJ1-4
D gene: TRBD1
clone size: few
CDR3 protein: CATWDSGKLFF
CDR3 DNA: TGTGCCACATGGGACAGTGGAAAACTGTTTTTT

V gene: TRBV7-2
J gene: TRBJ1-4
D gene: NA
clone size: NA
CDR3 protein: CASSLDSSTNEKLFF
CDR3 DNA: TGTGCCAGCAGCCTTGACAGCTCAACTAATGAAAAACTGTTTTTT

V gene: TRBV28
J gene: TRBJ1-5
D gene: NA
clone size: NA
CDR3 protein: CASSLDSLNQPQHF
CDR3 DNA: TGTGCCAGCAGTCTGGACAGCCTTAATCAGCCCCAGCATTTT

V gene: TRBV10-3
J gene: TRBJ2-1
D gene: TRBD2
clone size: NA
CDR3 protein: CAIRELAGGLDEQFF
CDR3 DNA: TGTGCCATCAGGGAACTAGCGGGAGGGCTCGATGAGCAGTTCTTC

V gene: TRBV7-9
J gene: TRBJ2-1
D gene: NA
clone size: NA
CDR3 protein: CASSRRDPNTLHNEQFF
CDR3 DNA: TGTGCCAGCTCCCGGCGGGACCCGAACACCCTCCACAATGAGCAGTTCTTC

V gene: TRBV11-3
J gene: TRBJ1-1
D gene: TRBD1
clone size: NA
CDR3 protein: CASSPGTGYTEAFF
CDR3 DNA: TGTGCCAGCAGCCCAGGGACAGGGTACACTGAAGCTTTCTTT

V gene: TRBV28
J gene: TRBJ1-1
D gene: NA
clone size: NA
CDR3 protein: CASSLSLDYRNAEAFF
CDR3 DNA: TGTGCCAGCAGTTTATCGTTGGACTACCGGAACGCTGAAGCTTTCTTT

V gene: TRBV2
J gene: TRBJ1-5
D gene: NA
clone size: few
CDR3 protein: CASSQGGMSNQPQHF
CDR3 DNA: TGTGCCAGCAGCCAAGGAGGTATGAGCAATCAGCCCCAGCATTTT

V gene: TRBV19
J gene: TRBJ2-3
D gene: NA
clone size: few
CDR3 protein: CASSTREGADTQYF
CDR3 DNA: TGTGCCAGTAGTACCAGGGAGGGGGCAGATACGCAGTATTTT

V gene: TRBV5-1
J gene: TRBJ2-7
D gene: TRBD1
clone size: many
CDR3 protein: CASSWGQGAYEQYF
CDR3 DNA: TGCGCCAGCAGCTGGGGACAGGGGGCGTACGAGCAGTACTTC

V gene: TRBV29-1
J gene: TRBJ2-7
D gene: NA
clone size: few
CDR3 protein: CSVSTGSSYEQYF
CDR3 DNA: TGCAGCGTTTCCACAGGGAGCTCCTACGAGCAGTACTTC

V gene: TRBV5-4
J gene: TRBJ2-2
D gene: NA
clone size: NA
CDR3 protein: CASSLGTITGELFF
CDR3 DNA: TGTGCCAGCAGCTTGGGGACTATTACCGGGGAGCTGTTTTTT

V gene: TRBV19
J gene: TRBJ2-2
D gene: NA
clone size: NA
CDR3 protein: CASSYRVTTGELFF
CDR3 DNA: TGTGCCAGTAGTTACAGGGTTACGACCGGGGAGCTGTTTTTT